This TCR beta chain comes out of a study of regulatory T cells in long-lasting Graves disease. Study-wide results and caveats: TCR diversity in persistent Graves' patients was below that of newly diagnosed ones.

This CDR3 has 13 residues. Trimming removed 0 bases from V and 6 bases from J; junction bases left unmatched: 0. Germline CDR1 is DFQATT and CDR2 is SNEGSKA (reference sequence). The TCR beta library used iRepertoire HTBI primers with Arm-PCR amplification of CDR3. TCRdb redid the calling of the multiplex PCR reads with MiXCR, one entry per CDR3 protein. The sample lists approximately 490,000 distinct CDR3 sequences, around 15% seen once, with 10% to 15% in the top ten. Remarks on this clonotype: The antigen remains unidentified.

Sample time point: newly diagnosed GD, antithyroid drugs for less than 3 months. Scientists built the TCR library using RNA that was extracted from PBMCs. Each patient gave 7 to 9 milliliters of EDTA-anticoagulated peripheral blood. This sample was also put to use in a study of T cells in Graves' hyperthyroidism and ophthalmopathy. As that study records: A patient was excluded if there was uncontrolled infection, other autoimmune disease, pregnancy or lactation. Researchers found most expanded thyroid clonotypes above 0.001 in blood as well.

This sequence originates from a man aged 35-49 years with Graves disease. Here the sequenced sample was peripheral blood mononuclear cells (PBMCs), taken at new diagnosis, from a patient treated with antithyroid drugs. The chain couples TRBV20-1 to TRBJ2-7; 12 positions agree with TRBD2. The CDR3 sequence: CSARETSGSEQYF. The CDR3 DNA sequence: TGCAGTGCTAGAGAGACTAGCGGGAGCGAGCAGTACTTC.